This TCR beta chain stems from a study of cytomegalovirus exposure and HLA in healthy donors. Study as a whole: Of all 400 or so donors who were genotyped, roughly 81% belonged to the Caucasian-associated ancestry cluster. General study findings and limits: Testing in vitro showed a few CMV-associated chains specific for CMV antigens.

A word on this clone: The antigen is unknown.

PCR was performed using 60 Vbeta and 13 Jbeta primers. The repertoire was sequenced with immunoSEQ multiplex PCR; TCRdb's copy has only in-frame clones and lacks some. This sample has fewer than 200,000 clones; 80% to 90% occur once, and the top ten carry roughly 2.5%. This CDR3 comprises 15 residues. Germline V lookup: CDR1 SGHTA, CDR2 FQGNSA. Deletions cut 0 bases from V and 0 bases from J, with 6 bases between. The receptor's source is a man aged 25 to 40 in good health and CMV-seropositive. The sample was PBMCs. This chain uses TRBV7-2 with TRBJ2-1; D may be TRBD1 (6 bases). The CDR3: CASSLADSSYNEQFF. The CDR3 DNA sequence: TGTGCCAGCAGCTTAGCGGACAGCTCCTACAATGAGCAGTTCTTC.